This TCR beta chain emerged from a study of blood T cell repertoires in COVID-19 (dated by TCRdb to 2020 to 2021). For the study in its entirety: Samples from collaborators originated in the United States, Italy and Spain and spanned both the acute and convalescent phases of COVID-19. The material from the prospective study consisted of cDNA or gDNA derived from T cells, B-cell-depleted T cells, or PBMCs. Deeply sampled blood TCRbeta repertoires from subjects exposed to, actively infected with, or recovered from COVID-19 were included in the dataset. The repertoires were made available in a free public database intended to serve as a resource for research on the immune response to SARS-CoV-2. The samples were drawn from the first 160 participants of the ongoing ImmuneRACE study and from 1,254 subjects provided by 6 global collaborators. A de-identified subject ID, COVID-19 status, age in years and sex were almost always included in the sample metadata. Where available, HLA class I and class II types were obtained from metadata supplied by the sample provider rather than from assay-based typing.

V and J are trimmed by 6 bases and 3 bases, and the gene matches miss 11 bases of the junction. The CDR3 numbers 15 residues from cysteine through phenylalanine. Just CDR3 DNA is preserved here, 45 bases in frame from base 1. From a lookup of the germline V gene, CDR1 and CDR2 are MDHEN and SYDVKM. Each collaborating institution followed its own protocols to collect whole blood in K2EDTA tubes. For TCRbeta analysis, collaborator samples were shipped as frozen whole blood, as isolated PBMCs, or as DNA extracted from either sample type. Beyond this particular receptor, the publication reports: How much clinical and demographic metadata was included differed by source and by participant, and the metadata was provided uncurated.

TCRbeta CDR3 regions were amplified from genomic DNA using the immunoSEQ Assay, a bias-controlled multiplex PCR. The study's own analysis went as follows. The number of nucleated cells in each sample was estimated by amplification of reference gene primers within the assay. Sequence reads were collapsed and filtered to measure the absolute abundance of every unique TCRbeta CDR3 rearrangement. Productive Simpson clonality was computed per sample as the square root of Simpson's diversity index over productive rearrangements. TCRdb provides this immuneACCESS table in a form limited to in-frame rearrangements. Some clones are lacking; in checked studies, under half of them reflect an unresolved V gene, and why the rest are absent is not known. V, J and clone size derive from that table, while D and trimming were established from the DNA sequence. This sample holds a few hundred thousand clones; around 84% were observed only once. Less than 3.5% of the sample rests with the top ten.

Regarding this clone: The specificity of this receptor is unknown. No clone much larger than this one lies a single base away; base qualities are absent.

The receptor comes from a human donor in a cohort sampled during active COVID-19. The V and J genes are TRBV28 and TRBJ2-7, with 7 bases matching TRBD2. The sample was peripheral blood. The nucleotide sequence reads TGTGCCAGCAGCCTGACGGGGGAGGGTCTCTACGAGCAGTACTTC. Translated, it gives CASSLTGEGLYEQYF.